The clone carrying this TCR beta chain has at least ten counts. Its specificity is unknown. Absence of ophthalmopathy progression within 18 months defined stable Graves' hyperthyroidism. Patients aged 18 to 65 had newly diagnosed hyperthyroidism that had lasted under 2 months. These data come from a study of T cells in Graves' hyperthyroidism and ophthalmopathy. Study-level results: Separating ophthalmopathy from stable hyperthyroidism was achieved by a 13 V-J model. In validation, the model predicted ophthalmopathy. These predictions came a median about 6.5 months before onset.

The CDR3 regions of TCR beta were amplified from RNA transcripts. HTBI primers were employed in a first-round RT-PCR of the TCR CDR3. TCRdb re-called the multiplex PCR reads through MiXCR, storing one row per CDR3 protein. Among some 420,000 distinct CDR3 sequences, around 15% were seen once, and the ten largest hold approximately 5.8%. CDR3 size: 16 residues. The V end lost 3 bases, the J end lost 5 bases, and 20 bases lay between the germline ends. Per germline, CDR1 SGHAT and CDR2 FQNNGV. The receptor's source is a woman under 30 with Graves' hyperthyroidism. The chain uses TRBV11-2 and TRBJ2-7, with TRBD1 as a possible D gene (6 bases). Sequencing used blood. The CDR3 spells CASSLRETGEENEQYF. In DNA, the CDR3 is TGTGCCAGCAGCTTGAGGGAGACAGGTGAAGAGAACGAGCAGTACTTC.